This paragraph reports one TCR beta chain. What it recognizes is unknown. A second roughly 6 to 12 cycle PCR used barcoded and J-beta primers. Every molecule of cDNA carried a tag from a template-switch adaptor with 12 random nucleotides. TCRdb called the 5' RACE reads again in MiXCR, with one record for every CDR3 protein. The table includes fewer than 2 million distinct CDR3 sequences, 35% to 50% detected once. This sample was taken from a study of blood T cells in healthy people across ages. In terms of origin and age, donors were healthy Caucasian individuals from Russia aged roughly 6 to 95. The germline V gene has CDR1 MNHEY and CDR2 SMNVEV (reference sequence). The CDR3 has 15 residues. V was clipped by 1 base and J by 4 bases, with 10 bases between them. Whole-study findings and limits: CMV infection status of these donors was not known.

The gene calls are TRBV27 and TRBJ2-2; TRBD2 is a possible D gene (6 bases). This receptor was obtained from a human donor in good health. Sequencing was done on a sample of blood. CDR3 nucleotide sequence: TGTGCCAGCAGTTTATGGAACGGGGGCACCGGGGAGCTGTTTTTT. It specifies CASSLWNGGTGELFF.